This T cell receptor (beta chain) was captured by sequencing in a study of cytotoxic CD8 clonotypes in ibrutinib-treated CLL. Germline loops: CDR1 DFQATT, CDR2 SNEGSKA (reference sequence). The CDR3 loop spans 11 amino acids. V dropped 6 bases and J dropped 3 bases, with 5 bases sitting between them. Only one count was recorded for this clone. Assay used: immunoSEQ multiplex PCR; TCRdb lists only in-frame clones, some missing. The repertoire consists of about 49,000 clones, with 45% to 55% occurring once and the leading ten covering approximately 30%. The chain has TRBV20-1 and TRBJ2-2; no clear D gene. Sequences were derived from PBMCs, sampled after 12 months of ibrutinib treatment. The receptor comes from a human donor with chronic lymphocytic leukemia. The DNA for the CDR3 is TGCAGTGCCATAGACACCGGGGAGCTGTTTTTT. It encodes CSAIDTGELFF.